This is a list of T cell receptor beta chains from one sample in a study of cytomegalovirus exposure and HLA in healthy donors. Repertoires were generated with immunoSEQ multiplex PCR, while TCRdb's copy carries only in-frame clones and drops some. Here the sample spans about 160,000 clones, 65% to 85% being singletons. Source material: PBMCs. The source of these receptors is a male donor in good health and CMV-seropositive. CDR3s include the opening cysteine and the closing phenylalanine or tryptophan. Fields, in order: J gene, clone size, D gene, V gene, CDR3 DNA, CDR3 protein. A D gene is named only where the DNA matches it firmly. Size is omitted from some rows. Given values are once, few, many or a class for expanded clones.

>TRBJ2-5|NA|NA|TRBV19
TGTGCCAGTAGTATTATCTCTCTTAACCAAGAGACCCAGTACTTC
CASSIISLNQETQYF
>TRBJ2-5|NA|TRBD2|TRBV5-1
TGCGCCAGCAGCTTGGTGGGCGGGAGGGCAGAAGAGACCCAGTACTTC
CASSLVGGRAEETQYF
>TRBJ1-2|NA|NA|TRBV12-1
TGTGCCAGCAGCTTTAGGGGAGGGGAGGGGGATGGCTACACCTTC
CASSFRGGEGDGYTF
>TRBJ2-3|few|TRBD2|TRBV5-1
TGCGCCAGCAGCTTGGGACTAGCTAGTAGCACAGATACGCAGTATTTT
CASSLGLASSTDTQYF
>TRBJ2-3|few|NA|TRBV30
TGTGCCTGGAGTGTAGGAGGGGGCACAGATACGCAGTATTTT
CAWSVGGGTDTQYF
>TRBJ2-1|NA|NA|TRBV27
TGTGCCAGCAGTTTACGATCCGACAGCTACAATGAGCAGTTCTTC
CASSLRSDSYNEQFF
>TRBJ2-5|NA|NA|TRBV28
TGTGCCAGCCTCCGCGGGAATTTGGAGACCCAGTACTTC
CASLRGNLETQYF
>TRBJ2-1|once|NA|TRBV2
TGTGCCAGCGGTAGCGAGCAGTTCTTC
CASGSEQFF
>TRBJ1-5|NA|NA|TRBV6-5
TGTGCCAGCAGTTCTAGCCCCGAACAGCCCCAGCATTTT
CASSSSPEQPQHF
>TRBJ2-5|once|TRBD2|TRBV7-6
TGTGCCAGCAGCCGTGGACTAGCGGGAGTAAGTCAAGAGACCCAGTACTTC
CASSRGLAGVSQETQYF
>TRBJ2-1|NA|NA|TRBV5-1
TGCGCCAGCAGCTTGGCCTCCCGGTCTGCGCAGTTCTTC
CASSLASRSAQFF
>TRBJ2-3|NA|TRBD1|TRBV7-6
TGTGCCAGCAGCTTGAGACAGGGTTGGGCAGATACGCAGTATTTT
CASSLRQGWADTQYF
>TRBJ2-7|NA|NA|TRBV18
TGTGCCAGCTCACCACCGGACGGACACTACGAGCAGTACTTC
CASSPPDGHYEQYF